This T cell receptor (beta chain) was obtained from a study of Graves' ophthalmopathy and Graves' hyperthyroidism. As the template, RNA transcripts were used to amplify TCR beta CDR3 regions. The authors performed first-round RT-PCR with HTBI primers and then a second-round multiplex PCR. TCRdb used MiXCR to reprocess the multiplex PCR reads, holding one entry per CDR3 protein. The repertoire holds around 1,200,000 distinct CDR3 sequences, with about 38% as singletons. Each hyperthyroidism patient was newly diagnosed, with under 2 months' duration, and aged 18 to 65. Germline V gives CDR1 MNHNS, CDR2 SASEGT. The CDR3 consists of 14 residues. The V gene lost 1 base and the J gene lost 3 bases, with 9 bases spanning the gap. Only a few counts were recorded for this clonotype.

Sequencing was performed on peripheral blood or thyroid tissue (not recorded which). This TCR was recovered from an adult man with Graves' hyperthyroidism. The V call is TRBV6-1, the J call TRBJ1-1, with a weak D call TRBD1 (5 bases). The CDR3, as DNA: TGTGCCAGCAGTGAAGTATTAGGGGACACTGAAGCTTTCTTT. This gives the protein CASSEVLGDTEAFF.